This TCR beta chain stems from a study of shared clonotypes between healthy human individuals. The overall study: Per donor, CD8 memory used one plate, CD8 naive used two, CD4 memory used three and CD4 naive used three.

The CDR3 spans 12 residues. Trimming cost V 5 bases and J 6 bases, with 7 bases left between them. Germline CDR1 and CDR2: SSHAT and FNYEAQ (reference sequence). All the donors were Caucasian adults who lived in Nashville, Tennessee. Measured with immunoSEQ multiplex PCR; TCRdb has only the in-frame clones, and not every one. The sample has hundreds of thousands of clones; around 96% are singletons. Sequencing was done on a sample of naive CD4+ T cells sorted from blood. Stated subset: CD45RA+ positively selected. This TCR was recovered from a woman in her thirties in good health. The J gene is TRBJ2-2, the V gene TRBV7-7; the D gene is possibly TRBD2 (5 bases). The CDR3 loop reads CASSPEAGELFF. For the CDR3, the DNA is TGTGCCAGCAGCCCGGAGGCCGGGGAGCTGTTTTTT.